Listed below are T cell receptor beta chains from one sample, sequenced in a study of cytomegalovirus exposure and HLA in healthy donors. Assay: immunoSEQ multiplex PCR; the TCRdb copy retains only in-frame clones and omits some. The sample lists about 140,000 clones, over 75% occurring once. Source material: PBMCs. The receptors originated from a woman between 40 and 55 years old in good health and CMV-seronegative. CDR3s include the opening cysteine and the closing phenylalanine or tryptophan. The order of the fields is J gene, D gene, CDR3 length, clone size, V gene, CDR3 DNA, CDR3 protein. D genes are given only for firm matches. Some rows mark clone size as missing; the rest say once, few, many or name a class of expanded clone.

j_call: TRBJ2-5; d_call: TRBD2; cdr3_length: 16; clone_size: few; v_call: TRBV11-3; cdr3_nt: TGTGCCAGCAGTTTGGGGGGACGTAGCGGGGAAGAGACCCAGTACTTC; cdr3_aa: CASSLGGRSGEETQYF
j_call: TRBJ2-3; d_call: TRBD2; cdr3_length: 16; clone_size: .; v_call: TRBV28; cdr3_nt: TGTGCCAGCAGTGTGACTAGCGGGGGGCCCCCAGATACGCAGTATTTT; cdr3_aa: CASSVTSGGPPDTQYF
j_call: TRBJ1-5; d_call: .; cdr3_length: 13; clone_size: .; v_call: TRBV9; cdr3_nt: TGTGCCAGCAGCGTCGGGGAGAATCAGCCCCAGCATTTT; cdr3_aa: CASSVGENQPQHF
j_call: TRBJ2-2; d_call: .; cdr3_length: 15; clone_size: once; v_call: TRBV7-9; cdr3_nt: TGTTCCAGCAGCTTAAGTTCACAGAACACCGGGGAGCTGTTTTTT; cdr3_aa: CSSSLSSQNTGELFF
j_call: TRBJ2-1; d_call: .; cdr3_length: 16; clone_size: .; v_call: TRBV27; cdr3_nt: TGTGCCAGCAGTTTGGCGATGGGGTGGGAGGACAATGAGCAGTTCTTC; cdr3_aa: CASSLAMGWEDNEQFF
j_call: TRBJ1-2; d_call: TRBD1; cdr3_length: 14; clone_size: .; v_call: TRBV11-2; cdr3_nt: TGTGCCAGCAGCCCCTCGACAGGGGGCTCTGGCTACACCTTC; cdr3_aa: CASSPSTGGSGYTF
j_call: TRBJ1-2; d_call: .; cdr3_length: 15; clone_size: .; v_call: TRBV13; cdr3_nt: TGTGCCAGCAGCTTAGGACAGGCGACTAACTATGGCTACACCTTC; cdr3_aa: CASSLGQATNYGYTF
j_call: TRBJ2-7; d_call: .; cdr3_length: 11; clone_size: .; v_call: TRBV2; cdr3_nt: TGTGCCAGCAGTGAACCCTACGAGCAGTACTTC; cdr3_aa: CASSEPYEQYF
j_call: TRBJ2-7; d_call: TRBD1; cdr3_length: 17; clone_size: .; v_call: TRBV30; cdr3_nt: TGTGCCTGGAGTCCCAAGGGGGCGGACAGGGACTCCTACGAGCAGTACTTC; cdr3_aa: CAWSPKGADRDSYEQYF
j_call: TRBJ1-1; d_call: .; cdr3_length: 13; clone_size: few; v_call: TRBV2; cdr3_nt: TGTGCCAGCAGACCGACAGAGAACACTGAAGCTTTCTTT; cdr3_aa: CASRPTENTEAFF
j_call: TRBJ2-1; d_call: TRBD2; cdr3_length: 18; clone_size: .; v_call: TRBV27; cdr3_nt: TGTGCCAGCAGTTTATTGGAACCGGGACTAGCGGGAGCATATGAGCAGTTCTTC; cdr3_aa: CASSLLEPGLAGAYEQFF